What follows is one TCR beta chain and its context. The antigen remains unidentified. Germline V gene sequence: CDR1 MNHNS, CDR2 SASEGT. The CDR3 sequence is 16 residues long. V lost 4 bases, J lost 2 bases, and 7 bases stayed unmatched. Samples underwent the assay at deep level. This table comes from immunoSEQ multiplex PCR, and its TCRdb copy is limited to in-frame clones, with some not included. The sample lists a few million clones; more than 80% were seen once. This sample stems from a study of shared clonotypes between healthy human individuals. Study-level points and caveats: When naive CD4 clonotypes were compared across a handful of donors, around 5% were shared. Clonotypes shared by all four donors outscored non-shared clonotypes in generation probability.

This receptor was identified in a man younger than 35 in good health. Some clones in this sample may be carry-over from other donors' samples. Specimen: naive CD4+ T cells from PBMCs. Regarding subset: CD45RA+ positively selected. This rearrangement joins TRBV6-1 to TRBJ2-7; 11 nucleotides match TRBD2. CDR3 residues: CASSGKGLAAAYEQYF. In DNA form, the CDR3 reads TGTGCCAGCAGTGGTAAGGGACTAGCGGCCGCCTACGAGCAGTACTTC.